This record looks at one TCR beta chain sequence and its context. Its antigen is undetermined. Nominally healthy donors provided the samples, though records likely missed some immune exposures. This sample stems from a study of cytomegalovirus exposure and HLA in healthy donors. Findings and limits, study-wide: Published work reported that the classifier diagnosed cytomegalovirus status with high specificity and sensitivity. For most TCR beta V segments, an earlier analysis put the productive rate at about 87% or about 30% of the time. Association of a missense DCLRE1C variant with TCR beta V- and J-gene trimming was reported in a later analysis.

The PCR contained 60 Vbeta and 13 Jbeta primers. TCRdb's copy holds only in-frame clones and misses some; the assay was immunoSEQ multiplex PCR. The table includes over 130,000 clones, 70% to 85% detected once. V dropped 3 bases and J dropped 11 bases, with 13 bases sitting between them. The CDR3 runs to 12 residues. Germline lookup yields CDR1 LNHNV and CDR2 YYDKDF (reference sequence). The rearrangement uses TRBV15 and TRBJ1-1, with D possibly matching TRBD1 (5 bases). Source material: PBMCs. The receptor's source is a male donor in good health and CMV-seronegative. The CDR3 nucleotides read TGTGCCACCAGCAGCACGGGGGTTTTGGCTTTCTTT. It codes for CATSSTGVLAFF.